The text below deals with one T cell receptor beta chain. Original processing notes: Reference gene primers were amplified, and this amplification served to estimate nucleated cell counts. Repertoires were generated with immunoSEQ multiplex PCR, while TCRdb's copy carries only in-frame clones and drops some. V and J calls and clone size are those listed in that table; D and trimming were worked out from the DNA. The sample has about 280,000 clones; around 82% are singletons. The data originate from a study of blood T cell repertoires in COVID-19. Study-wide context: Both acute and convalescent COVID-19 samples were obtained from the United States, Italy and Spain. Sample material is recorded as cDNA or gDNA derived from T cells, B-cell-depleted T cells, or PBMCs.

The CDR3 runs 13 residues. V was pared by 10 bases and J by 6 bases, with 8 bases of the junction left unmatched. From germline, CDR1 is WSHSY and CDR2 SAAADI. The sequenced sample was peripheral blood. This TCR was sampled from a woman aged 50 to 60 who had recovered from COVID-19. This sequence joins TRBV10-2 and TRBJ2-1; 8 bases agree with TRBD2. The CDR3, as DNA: TGCGCCAACTCCGGGACTAGTGGCAATGAGCAGTTCTTC. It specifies CANSGTSGNEQFF.